Below, 7 T cell receptor beta chains from the same sample are listed, as sequenced in a study of human T cells and chemical hapten exposure. One entry per CDR3 protein, called by TCRdb with MiXCR from the RACE reads. The sample consists of approximately 57,000 distinct CDR3 sequences, more than 7.5% of them appearing once. Indicated time point: pre-sensitization, week 0. Treatment: therapeutic diphenylcyclopropenone sensitization with weekly scalp DPC. This sample comprised whole blood, obtained in connection with sensitization to the hapten diphenylcyclopropenone (DPC). The receptors shown here come from a middle-aged man with alopecia areata. Some clones in this sample may be carry-over from other donors' samples.

This clonotype came up many times. The J gene is TRBJ2-1, the V gene TRBV10-3; TRBD1 agrees at 8 bases. The CDR3 is made up of 15 amino acids. Germline CDR1 ENHRY, CDR2 SYGVKD. The trim removed 4 bases at V and 1 base at J, leaving 3 bases unmatched. Here the CDR3 reads CAISGRQGSYNEQFF. The CDR3 DNA is TGTGCCATCAGTGGGCGACAGGGGTCCTACAATGAGCAGTTCTTC.

This clonotype appeared many times. This chain joins TRBV4-2 and TRBJ2-1; D call uncertain. Trimming removed 0 bases from V and 2 bases from J, with 8 bases in between. CDR1 and CDR2 (germline): LGHNA, YNFKEQ. This CDR3 has 15 amino acids. The DNA of the CDR3 is TGTGCCAGCAGCCAAGAAAGGGTAGCCTACAATGAGCAGTTCTTC. Its protein product is CASSQERVAYNEQFF.

The CDR3: CASSSLPGTSGINEQFF. The CDR3 DNA reads as TGTGCCAGCAGTTCCCTACCCGGGACTAGCGGGATCAATGAGCAGTTCTTC. The V call is TRBV28, the J call TRBJ2-1, with TRBD2 identical over 13 bases. This CDR3 has 17 amino acids. Germline V gene data show CDR1 as MDHEN and CDR2 as SYDVKM. With 4 bases clipped from V and 6 bases from J, the junction kept 9 bases outside the gene matches.

This chain joins TRBV9 and TRBJ2-7; maybe TRBD1 (5 bases). This CDR3 contains 15 residues. Trimming pared 4 bases from V and 5 bases from J, leaving 19 bases between. The germline V gene has CDR1 SGDLS and CDR2 YYNGEE. DNA for the CDR3: TGTGCCAGCAGCCCAGGGTCTCTTGGGGCTAACGAGCAGTACTTC. This sequence encodes CASSPGSLGANEQYF.

This chain joins TRBV18 and TRBJ2-1, with TRBD2 matching 10 bases. Germline lookup yields CDR1 KGHSH and CDR2 LQKENI. V shed 3 bases, J shed 1 base, and the junction held 9 bases outside the gene matches. This CDR3 has 18 residues. CDR3 in amino acids: CASSPSDSGRRSYNEQFF. CDR3 bases: TGTGCCAGCTCACCGTCGGATAGCGGGAGGAGATCCTACAATGAGCAGTTCTTC.

The chain has TRBV28 and TRBJ1-2; D unresolved. The V end lost 3 bases, the J end lost 7 bases, and 9 bases lay between the germline ends. The CDR3 has 12 residues. Germline values: CDR1 MDHEN, CDR2 SYDVKM. The CDR3 coding sequence is TGTGCCAGCAGTTTCACCTCCCGTGGCTACACCTTC. This gives the protein CASSFTSRGYTF.

This clonotype was seen more than once but under ten times. This sequence joins TRBV11-2 and TRBJ2-5; unclear D gene. V gave up 1 base and J gave up 4 bases, with 10 bases separating them. CDR3 length: 14 amino acids. Per germline, CDR1 SGHAT and CDR2 FQNNGV. In DNA, the CDR3 is TGTGCCAGCAGCTTAGGCTTCTCGGGAGAGACCCAGTACTTC. As protein: CASSLGFSGETQYF. The variable domain in full, with the rest retrieved from reference TRBV11-2 and TRBJ2-5, is EAGVAQSPRYKIIEKRQSVAFWCNPISGHATLYWYQQILGQGPKLLIQFQNNGVVDDSQLPKDRFSAERLKGVDSTLKIQPAKLEDSAVYLCASSLGFSGETQYFGPGTRLLVL.